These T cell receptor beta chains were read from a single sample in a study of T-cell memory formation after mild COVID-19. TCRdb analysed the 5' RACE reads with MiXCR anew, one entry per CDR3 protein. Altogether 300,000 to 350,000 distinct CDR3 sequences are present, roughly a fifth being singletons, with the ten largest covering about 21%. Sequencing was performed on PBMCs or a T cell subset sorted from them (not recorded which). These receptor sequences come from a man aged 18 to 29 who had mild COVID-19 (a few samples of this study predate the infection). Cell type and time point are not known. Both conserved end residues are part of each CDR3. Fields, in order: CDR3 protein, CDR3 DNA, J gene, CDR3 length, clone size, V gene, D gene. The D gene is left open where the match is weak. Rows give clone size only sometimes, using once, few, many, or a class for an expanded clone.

CASSLLAGGRETQYF | TGTGCCAGCAGTTTACTAGCGGGGGGGCGGGAGACCCAGTACTTC | TRBJ2-5 | 15 | many | TRBV7-2 | TRBD2
CASSSRLAGPYEQYF | TGTGCCAGCAGTTCTCGACTAGCGGGGCCCTACGAGCAGTACTTC | TRBJ2-7 | 15 | NA | TRBV6-2/TRBV6-3 | TRBD2
CASSFSENGYTF | TGCGCCAGCAGCTTCTCCGAAAATGGCTACACCTTC | TRBJ1-2 | 12 | once | TRBV5-1 | NA
CASSGDSYNEKLFF | TGCGCCAGCAGTGGGGACAGTTATAATGAAAAACTGTTTTTT | TRBJ1-4 | 14 | NA | TRBV10-2 | TRBD1
CASSYTDNSPLHF | TGTGCCAGCTCCTACACGGATAATTCACCCCTCCACTTT | TRBJ1-6 | 13 | few | TRBV25-1 | NA
CASSWVPGQGNYGYTF | TGTGCCAGCAGCTGGGTCCCGGGACAGGGAAACTATGGCTACACCTTC | TRBJ1-2 | 16 | NA | TRBV7-2 | TRBD1
CAIVASRDQNTEAFF | TGTGCCATCGTCGCCTCGAGAGATCAAAACACTGAAGCTTTCTTT | TRBJ1-1 | 15 | NA | TRBV10-3 | NA
CSAPGQTNYEQYF | TGCAGTGCGCCGGGACAGACAAACTACGAGCAGTACTTC | TRBJ2-7 | 13 | few | TRBV20-1 | TRBD1
CASSQETPLAGALYGELFF | TGTGCCAGCAGCCAAGAGACACCTCTGGCGGGGGCCCTTTACGGGGAGCTGTTTTTT | TRBJ2-2 | 19 | NA | TRBV3-1 | NA
CASSGGWNEQFF | TGTGCCAGCAGTGGAGGATGGAATGAGCAGTTCTTC | TRBJ2-1 | 12 | NA | TRBV2 | NA
CASSSRSGGDTDTQYF | TGTGCCAGCAGCTCCCGGAGTGGGGGGGACACAGATACGCAGTATTTT | TRBJ2-3 | 16 | NA | TRBV7-8 | TRBD2
CATRGYEQYF | TGTGCCACCCGTGGGTACGAGCAGTACTTC | TRBJ2-7 | 10 | few | TRBV25-1 | NA
CSARLERTNPYEQYF | TGCAGTGCTAGATTGGAGCGAACCAATCCCTACGAGCAGTACTTC | TRBJ2-7 | 15 | few | TRBV20-1 | NA
CASSRRGQGAPEAFF | TGCGCCAGCAGCCGACGGGGACAGGGGGCCCCTGAAGCTTTCTTT | TRBJ1-1 | 15 | NA | TRBV5-1 | TRBD1
CASSPFGETGELFF | TGTGCCAGCAGTCCATTCGGGGAAACCGGGGAGCTGTTTTTT | TRBJ2-2 | 14 | NA | TRBV12-3/TRBV12-4 | NA
CASSQEFPNTGELFF | TGCGCCAGCAGCCAAGAGTTCCCCAACACCGGGGAGCTGTTTTTT | TRBJ2-2 | 15 | NA | TRBV4-1 | NA
CASQATSGTDTQYF | TGTGCCAGCCAAGCCACTAGCGGCACAGATACGCAGTATTTT | TRBJ2-3 | 14 | few | TRBV12-3/TRBV12-4 | TRBD2
CSARGVYGYTF | TGCAGTGCTAGAGGGGTCTATGGCTACACCTTC | TRBJ1-2 | 11 | NA | TRBV20-1 | NA
CASSQLSIYTGELFF | TGTGCCAGCAGCCAACTTTCAATATACACCGGGGAGCTGTTTTTT | TRBJ2-2 | 15 | few | TRBV3-2 | NA
CASSLGQAGGLYEQYF | TGTGCCAGCAGCTTAGGACAAGCGGGGGGGCTGTACGAGCAGTACTTC | TRBJ2-7 | 16 | few | TRBV7-6 | TRBD2
CASSPKGDMGNQPQHF | TGTGCCAGCAGCCCTAAGGGGGACATGGGCAATCAGCCCCAGCATTTT | TRBJ1-5 | 16 | few | TRBV2 | NA
CASGETGVEQYF | TGTGCCAGCGGAGAGACGGGGGTGGAGCAGTACTTC | TRBJ2-7 | 12 | few | TRBV12-3/TRBV12-4 | NA
CASSLEWSGELFF | TGCGCCAGCAGCTTGGAATGGAGCGGGGAGCTGTTTTTT | TRBJ2-2 | 13 | NA | TRBV5-1 | NA
CASSLGLRTDTQYF | TGTGCCAGCAGCTTGGGACTACGGACAGATACGCAGTATTTT | TRBJ2-3 | 14 | few | TRBV11-3 | TRBD2
CASSPGQMNTEAFF | TGTGCCAGCAGCCCGGGACAAATGAACACTGAAGCTTTCTTT | TRBJ1-1 | 14 | NA | TRBV7-2 | NA
CASSLMWDAEAFF | TGTGCCAGCAGCTTAATGTGGGACGCTGAAGCTTTCTTT | TRBJ1-1 | 13 | few | TRBV7-2 | NA
CASRGGLPRDTQYF | TGTGCCAGCAGAGGGGGTCTCCCCAGAGATACGCAGTATTTT | TRBJ2-3 | 14 | NA | TRBV27 | NA